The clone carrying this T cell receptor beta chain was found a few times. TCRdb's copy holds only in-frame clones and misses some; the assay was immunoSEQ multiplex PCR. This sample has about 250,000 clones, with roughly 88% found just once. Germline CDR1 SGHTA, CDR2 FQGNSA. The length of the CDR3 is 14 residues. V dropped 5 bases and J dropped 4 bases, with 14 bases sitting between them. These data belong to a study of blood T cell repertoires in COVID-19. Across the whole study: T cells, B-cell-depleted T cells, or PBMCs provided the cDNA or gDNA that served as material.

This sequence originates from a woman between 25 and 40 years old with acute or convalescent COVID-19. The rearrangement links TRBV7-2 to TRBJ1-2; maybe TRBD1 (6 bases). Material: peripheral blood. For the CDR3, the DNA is TGTGCCAGCAGCGCGGACAGTTCCTCCTATGGCTACACCTTC. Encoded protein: CASSADSSSYGYTF.